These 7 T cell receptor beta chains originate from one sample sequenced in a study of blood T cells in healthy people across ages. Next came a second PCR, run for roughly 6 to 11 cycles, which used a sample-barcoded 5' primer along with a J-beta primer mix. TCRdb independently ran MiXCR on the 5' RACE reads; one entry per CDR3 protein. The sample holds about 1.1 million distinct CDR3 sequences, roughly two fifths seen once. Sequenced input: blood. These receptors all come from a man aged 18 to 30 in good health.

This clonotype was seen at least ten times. The CDR3 region is CASSYSRVQPQHF. The CDR3 DNA reads as TGTGCCAGCAGTTACTCGAGGGTACAGCCCCAGCATTTT. The chain carries TRBV6-5 and TRBJ1-5; D unclear. The CDR3 is made up of 13 amino acids. Trimming left V 0 bases short and J 7 bases short, with 7 bases between. Germline CDR1 and CDR2: MNHEY and SVGAGI.

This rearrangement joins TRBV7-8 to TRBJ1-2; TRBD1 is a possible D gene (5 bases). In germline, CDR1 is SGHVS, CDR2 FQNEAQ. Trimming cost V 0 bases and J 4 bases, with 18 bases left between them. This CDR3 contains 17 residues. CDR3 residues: CASSLAFKAGRPYGYTF. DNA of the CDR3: TGTGCCAGCAGCTTAGCCTTTAAAGCGGGACGTCCCTATGGCTACACCTTC.

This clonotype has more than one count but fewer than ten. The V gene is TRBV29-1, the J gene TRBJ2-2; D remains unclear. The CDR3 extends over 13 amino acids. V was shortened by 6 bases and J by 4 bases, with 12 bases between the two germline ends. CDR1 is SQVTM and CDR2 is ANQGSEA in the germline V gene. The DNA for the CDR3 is TGCAGCGTATCTCAGTCCTCCACCGGGGAGCTGTTTTTT. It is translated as CSVSQSSTGELFF.

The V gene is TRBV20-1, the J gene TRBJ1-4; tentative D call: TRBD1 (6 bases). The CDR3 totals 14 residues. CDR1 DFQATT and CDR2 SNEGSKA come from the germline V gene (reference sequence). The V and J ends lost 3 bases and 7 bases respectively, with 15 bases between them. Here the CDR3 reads CSASLGGVGEKLFF. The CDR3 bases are TGCAGTGCTAGCCTGGGGGGCGTCGGTGAAAAACTGTTTTTT.

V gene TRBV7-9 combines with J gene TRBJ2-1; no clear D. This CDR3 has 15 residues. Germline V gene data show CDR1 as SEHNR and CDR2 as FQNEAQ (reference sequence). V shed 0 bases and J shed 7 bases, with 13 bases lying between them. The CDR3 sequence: CASSLALYVGNEQFF. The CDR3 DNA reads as TGTGCCAGCAGCTTAGCTCTGTACGTGGGTAATGAGCAGTTCTTC.

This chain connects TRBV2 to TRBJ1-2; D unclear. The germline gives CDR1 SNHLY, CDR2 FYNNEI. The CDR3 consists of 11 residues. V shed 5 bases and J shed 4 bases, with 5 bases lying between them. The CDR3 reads CASSQIYGYTF. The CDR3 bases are TGTGCCAGCAGTCAGATCTATGGCTACACCTTC. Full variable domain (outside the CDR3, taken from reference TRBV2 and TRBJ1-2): EPEVTQTPSHQVTQMGQEVILRCVPISNHLYFYWYRQILGQKVEFLVSFYNNEISEKSEIFDDQFSVERPDGSNFTLKIRSTKLEDSAMYFCASSQIYGYTFGSGTRLTVV.

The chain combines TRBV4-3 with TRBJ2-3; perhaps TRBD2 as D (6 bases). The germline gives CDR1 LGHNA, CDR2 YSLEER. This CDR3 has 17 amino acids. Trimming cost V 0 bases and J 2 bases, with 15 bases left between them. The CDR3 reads CASSQDWGVSHTDTQYF. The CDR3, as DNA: TGCGCCAGCAGCCAAGATTGGGGGGTTTCTCACACAGATACGCAGTATTTT.